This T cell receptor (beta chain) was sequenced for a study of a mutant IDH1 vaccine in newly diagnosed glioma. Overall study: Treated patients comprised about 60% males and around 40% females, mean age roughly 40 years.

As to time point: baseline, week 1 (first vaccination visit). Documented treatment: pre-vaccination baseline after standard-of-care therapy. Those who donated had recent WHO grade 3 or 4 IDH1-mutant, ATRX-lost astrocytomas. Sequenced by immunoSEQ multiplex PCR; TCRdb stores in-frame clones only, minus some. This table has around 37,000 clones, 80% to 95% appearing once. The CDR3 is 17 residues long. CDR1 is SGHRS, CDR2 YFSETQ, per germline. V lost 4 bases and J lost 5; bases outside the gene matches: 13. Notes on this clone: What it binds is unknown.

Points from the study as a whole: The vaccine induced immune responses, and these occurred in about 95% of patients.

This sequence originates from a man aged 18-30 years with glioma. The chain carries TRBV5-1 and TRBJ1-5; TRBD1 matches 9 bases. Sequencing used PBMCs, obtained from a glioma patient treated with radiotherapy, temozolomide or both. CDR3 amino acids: CASSLHRGTGCDQPQHF. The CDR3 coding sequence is TGCGCCAGCAGCCTACATAGAGGGACAGGGTGCGATCAGCCCCAGCATTTT.